This T cell receptor (beta chain) was recovered during a study of blood T cells in healthy people across ages. Overall study results and limits: Age advanced and TCR beta diversity per million T cells fell, roughly linearly.

This CDR3 region has 15 residues. Germline assignment: CDR1 KGHSH and CDR2 LQKENI. The V gene lost 3 bases and the J gene lost 0 bases, with 11 bases spanning the gap. In regard to this clonotype: The antigen is not known.

A second about 6 to 12 cycle PCR used barcoded and J-beta primers. TCRdb fed the 5' RACE reads into MiXCR, producing one record per CDR3 protein. The table lists 1.5 million to 2 million distinct CDR3 sequences, just under 50% of them singletons. The sample comprised blood. This chain connects TRBV18 to TRBJ2-5; D unclear. The clonotype originates from a woman aged 40 to 55 in good health. The CDR3 DNA follows: TGTGCCAGCTCACCTCCAGGAACTTACCAAGAGACCCAGTACTTC. It codes for CASSPPGTYQETQYF. Based on the CDR3 plus reference TRBV18 and TRBJ2-5, the full variable domain is NAGVMQNPRHLVRRRGQEARLRCSPMKGHSHVYWYRQLPEEGLKFMVYLQKENIIDESGMPKERFSAEFPKEGPSILRIQQVVRGDSAAYFCASSPPGTYQETQYFGPGTRLLVL.